This TCR beta chain was identified during a study of cytomegalovirus exposure and HLA in healthy donors. Study-level background: The 90 to 150 validation repertoires, a later analysis reported, used the same platform as the roughly 650 repertoires from the first cohort.

Broader study findings: A classifier reportedly called cytomegalovirus status with high sensitivity and specificity. It was confirmed in vitro that a few of the CMV-associated chains were specific for CMV antigens. The study listed under 200 cytomegalovirus-associated TCR beta chains.

Points on this clone: Its antigen is not known.

Sequenced by immunoSEQ multiplex PCR; TCRdb stores in-frame clones only, minus some. Of roughly 230,000 clones in the sample, roughly 88% are singletons; the top ten hold approximately 3%. The ends were cut back, 5 bases at V and 3 bases at J, with 14 bases in the middle. The V gene's germline CDR1 is GTSNPN and CDR2 SVGIG (reference sequence). The CDR3 loop spans 14 amino acids. The chain uses TRBV30 and TRBJ1-3, with D possibly TRBD1 on 6 matching bases. This clonotype was obtained from a woman in her 30s in good health and CMV-seronegative. The sequenced material came from PBMCs. CDR3 DNA sequence: TGTGCCTGGGACCCTGGACAGTTTGGAAACACCATATATTTT. It specifies CAWDPGQFGNTIYF.